This T cell receptor (beta chain) was profiled in a study of T cells in Graves' hyperthyroidism and ophthalmopathy. There are a few counts of this clonotype. One end of the junction varies from germline; a read error may be responsible. Amplification of TCR beta CDR3 regions used RNA as the template. Primed by the HTBI set, a first-round RT-PCR was run on the TCR CDR3. TCRdb processed the multiplex PCR reads anew with MiXCR; each CDR3 protein has one entry. The sample yields hundreds of thousands of distinct CDR3 sequences, around 15% seen once. The germline V gene encodes CDR1 MNHEY and CDR2 SMNVEV (reference sequence). CDR3 size: 13 residues.

This sequence was found in a woman under 30 with Graves' hyperthyroidism. The chain recombines TRBV27 with TRBJ2-7; D is ambiguous. Material for sequencing was blood. The CDR3 protein is CASGFGGSYEQYF. CDR3 nucleotide sequence: TGTGCCAGCGGTTTCGGCGGCTCCTACGAGCAGTACTTC.